This T cell receptor (beta chain) was retrieved from a study of T cell responses to AZD1222 COVID-19 vaccine. Study observations and caveats: Scientists sampled the repertoires only once the peak T cell response had passed.

Repertoires were generated with immunoSEQ multiplex PCR, while TCRdb's copy carries only in-frame clones and drops some. The table has roughly 270,000 clones, roughly 93% seen once; the top ten hold 0.5% to 0.65%. The germline V gene encodes CDR1 SGHTA and CDR2 FQGNSA. V lost 1 base and J lost 1, with 7 bases in between. CDR3 length: 14 amino acids. This clone appeared once. Its antigen is as yet unknown. The sequence was obtained from an adult who received the AZD1222 COVID-19 vaccine. J is TRBJ1-1 and V is TRBV7-2; D is ambiguous. The sample consisted of peripheral blood, taken 28 days after the second AZD1222 dose. The CDR3 is CASSLGMKNTEAFF. The CDR3 DNA reads TGTGCCAGCAGCTTAGGGATGAAGAACACTGAAGCTTTCTTT. The complete variable domain, with remaining parts taken from reference TRBV7-2 and TRBJ1-1, reads GAGVSQSPSNKVTEKGKDVELRCDPISGHTALYWYRQSLGQGLEFLIYFQGNSAPDKSGLPSDRFSAERTGGSVSTLTIQRTQQEDSAVYLCASSLGMKNTEAFFGQGTRLTVV.